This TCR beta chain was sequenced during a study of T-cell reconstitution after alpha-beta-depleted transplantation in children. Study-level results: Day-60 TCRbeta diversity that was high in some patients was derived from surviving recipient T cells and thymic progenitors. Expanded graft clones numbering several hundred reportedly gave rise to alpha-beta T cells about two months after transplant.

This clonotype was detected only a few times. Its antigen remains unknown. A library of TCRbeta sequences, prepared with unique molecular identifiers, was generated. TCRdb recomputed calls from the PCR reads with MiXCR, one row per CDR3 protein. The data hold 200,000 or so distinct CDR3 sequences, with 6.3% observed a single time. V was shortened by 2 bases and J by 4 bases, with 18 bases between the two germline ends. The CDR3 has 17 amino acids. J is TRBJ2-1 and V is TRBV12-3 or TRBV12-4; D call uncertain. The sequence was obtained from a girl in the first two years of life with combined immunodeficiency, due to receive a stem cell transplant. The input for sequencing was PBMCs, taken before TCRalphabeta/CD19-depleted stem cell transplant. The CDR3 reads CASSLHGGRLIYNEQFF. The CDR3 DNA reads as TGTGCCAGCAGTTTACATGGCGGTCGCTTAATTTACAATGAGCAGTTCTTC.